This TCR beta chain was captured in a study of a mutant IDH1 vaccine in newly diagnosed glioma. The wider study: Onset of vaccination occurred 4-6 weeks following radiotherapy alone, or with temozolomide cycles. Receipt of radiotherapy, temozolomide, or both preceded the study, and most received both.

Here immunoSEQ multiplex PCR was the method, and the copy in TCRdb shows in-frame clones only, minus some. The sample shows 30,000 to 45,000 clones, approximately 91% of them seen only once. Worth noting for this clone: What it binds is not known.

The time point is: week 5, during vaccination. Vaccination used 300 ug of mutant IDH1 20-mer peptide per dose, with topical imiquimod. Trimming at V came to 8 bases and at J to 5 bases, leaving 7 bases not matched to a gene. CDR1 and CDR2 (germline): MNHEY, SVGAGI. This CDR3 spans 13 amino acids. The sequence came from a man over 45 with glioma. The rearrangement links TRBV6-5 to TRBJ1-1; TRBD1 matches 8 bases. Source: PBMCs, taken from a glioma patient whose treatment included an IDH1 peptide vaccine. CDR3 sequence reads: CASGRQGPTEAFF. The CDR3 DNA sequence: TGTGCCAGCGGTAGACAGGGGCCAACTGAAGCTTTCTTT.